The clone carrying this T cell receptor (beta chain) was detected a few times. This sample was taken from a study of T cell repertoires in cytomegalovirus infection. This CDR3 is 15 amino acids long. Trimming stripped 2 bases from V and 5 bases from J, with 13 bases between. In germline, CDR1 is SEHNR, CDR2 FQNEAQ (reference sequence). TCRdb reprocessed the reads via MiXCR and lists one record per CDR3 protein. The data hold roughly 100,000 distinct CDR3 sequences, with approximately 15% observed a single time. The TCR comes from a human donor in good health (CMV status not recorded). Some clones in this sample may be carry-over from other donors' samples. The rearrangement joins TRBV7-9 to TRBJ2-1; D tentatively fits TRBD1 or TRBD2 (5 bases each). Sample: PBMCs. The chain's CDR3 is CASSLPGSPHNEQFF. The CDR3 bases are TGTGCCAGCAGCTTACCAGGGAGCCCCCACAATGAGCAGTTCTTC.